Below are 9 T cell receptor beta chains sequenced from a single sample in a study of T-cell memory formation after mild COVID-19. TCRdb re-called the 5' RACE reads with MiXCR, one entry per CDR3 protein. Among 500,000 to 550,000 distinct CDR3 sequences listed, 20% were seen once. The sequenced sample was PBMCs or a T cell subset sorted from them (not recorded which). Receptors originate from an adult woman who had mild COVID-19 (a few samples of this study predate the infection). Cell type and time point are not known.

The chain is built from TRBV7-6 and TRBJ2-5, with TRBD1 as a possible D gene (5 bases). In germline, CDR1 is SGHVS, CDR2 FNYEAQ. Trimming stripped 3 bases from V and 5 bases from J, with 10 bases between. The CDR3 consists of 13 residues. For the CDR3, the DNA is TGTGCCAGCAGCTTGGACACCGATGAGACCCAGTACTTC. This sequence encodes CASSLDTDETQYF.

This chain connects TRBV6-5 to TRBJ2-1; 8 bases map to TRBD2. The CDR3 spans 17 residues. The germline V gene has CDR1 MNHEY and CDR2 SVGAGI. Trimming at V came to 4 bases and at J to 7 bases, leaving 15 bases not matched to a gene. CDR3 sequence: CASSSPQRGGYGNEQFF. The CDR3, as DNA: TGTGCCAGCAGTTCCCCCCAACGGGGGGGATATGGAAATGAGCAGTTCTTC.

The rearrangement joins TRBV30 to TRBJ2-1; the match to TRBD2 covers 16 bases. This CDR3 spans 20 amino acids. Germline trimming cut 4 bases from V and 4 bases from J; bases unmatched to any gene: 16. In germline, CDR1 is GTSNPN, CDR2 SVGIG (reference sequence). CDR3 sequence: CAWTLGLGTSGRARYNEQFF. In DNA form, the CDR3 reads TGTGCCTGGACCCTGGGCTTGGGGACTAGCGGGAGGGCCAGGTACAATGAGCAGTTCTTC.

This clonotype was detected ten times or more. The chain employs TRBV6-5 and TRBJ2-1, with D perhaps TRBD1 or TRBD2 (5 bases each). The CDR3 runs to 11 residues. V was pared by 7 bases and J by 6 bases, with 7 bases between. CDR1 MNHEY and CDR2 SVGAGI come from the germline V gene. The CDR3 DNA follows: TGTGCCAGCACGGGACCCAATGAGCAGTTCTTC. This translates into CASTGPNEQFF.

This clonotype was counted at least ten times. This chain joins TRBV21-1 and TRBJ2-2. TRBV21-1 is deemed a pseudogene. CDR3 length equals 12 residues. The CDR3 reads CAMKSPTGELFF. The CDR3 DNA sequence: TGTGCCATGAAAAGCCCGACCGGGGAGCTGTTTTTT.

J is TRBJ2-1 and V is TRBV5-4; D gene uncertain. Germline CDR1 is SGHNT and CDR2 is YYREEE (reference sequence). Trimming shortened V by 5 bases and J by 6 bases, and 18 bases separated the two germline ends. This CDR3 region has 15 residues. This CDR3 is CASSSRTLASNEQFF. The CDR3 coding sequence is TGTGCCAGCAGTTCACGTACCTTAGCCAGCAATGAGCAGTTCTTC.

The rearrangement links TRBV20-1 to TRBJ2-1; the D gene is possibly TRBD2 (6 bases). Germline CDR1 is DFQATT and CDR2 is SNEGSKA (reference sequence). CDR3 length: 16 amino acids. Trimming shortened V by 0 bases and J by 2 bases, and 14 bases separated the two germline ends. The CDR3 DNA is TGCAGTGCTAGAGATCTCGGGAGAAGCACCTACAATGAGCAGTTCTTC. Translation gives CSARDLGRSTYNEQFF.

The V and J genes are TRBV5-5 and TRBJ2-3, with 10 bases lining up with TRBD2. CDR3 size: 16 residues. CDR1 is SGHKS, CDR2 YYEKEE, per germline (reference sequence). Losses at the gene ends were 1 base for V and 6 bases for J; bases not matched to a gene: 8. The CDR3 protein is CASSLFASGSGDTQYF. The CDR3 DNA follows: TGTGCCAGCAGCTTGTTCGCTAGCGGGAGTGGTGATACGCAGTATTTT.

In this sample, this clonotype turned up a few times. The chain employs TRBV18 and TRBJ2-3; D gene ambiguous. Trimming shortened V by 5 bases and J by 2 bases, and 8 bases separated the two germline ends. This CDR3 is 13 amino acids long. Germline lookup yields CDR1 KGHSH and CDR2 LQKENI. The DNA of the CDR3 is TGTGCCAGCTCATCAATTGCCACAGATACGCAGTATTTT. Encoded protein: CASSSIATDTQYF.